The sequence of this T cell receptor (beta chain) was determined in a study of Graves' ophthalmopathy and Graves' hyperthyroidism. Amplification from RNA transcripts yielded the TCR beta CDR3 regions. The first round was an RT-PCR with HTBI primers, and the second round was a multiplex PCR. TCRdb called the multiplex PCR reads again in MiXCR, with one record for every CDR3 protein. The sample includes some 250,000 distinct CDR3 sequences, approximately 42% seen only once; the top ten take roughly 45%. CDR1 is MNHEY and CDR2 is SVGEGT in the germline V gene. With V trimmed by 2 bases and J by 5 bases, 9 bases remained unmatched. The CDR3 has 15 amino acids.

Sequenced sample: peripheral blood. V usage is TRBV6-2 or TRBV6-3 and J usage is TRBJ2-7; 7 nucleotides line up with TRBD2. The source of this sequence is an adult man with Graves' ophthalmopathy. The DNA of the CDR3 is TGTGCCAGCAGTTACCCCTCGACTAGCCGGCACGAGCAGTACTTC. This codes for CASSYPSTSRHEQYF.